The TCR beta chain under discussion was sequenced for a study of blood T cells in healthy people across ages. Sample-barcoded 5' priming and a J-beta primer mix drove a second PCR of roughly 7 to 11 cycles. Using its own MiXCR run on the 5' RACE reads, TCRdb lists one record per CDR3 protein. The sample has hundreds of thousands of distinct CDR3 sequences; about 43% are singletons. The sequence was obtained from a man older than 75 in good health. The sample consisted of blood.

The CDR3 loop reads CAISESMRELKNIQYF. CDR3 bases: TGTGCCATCAGTGAGTCGATGAGGGAACTTAAAAACATTCAGTACTTC. The chain has TRBV10-3 and TRBJ2-4; D is possibly TRBD2 (5 bases). Germline loops: CDR1 ENHRY, CDR2 SYGVKD. This CDR3 is 16 amino acids long. Trimming took 0 bases from V and 4 from J, leaving 13 bases between them.